This T cell receptor beta chain is from a study of T cells after yellow fever vaccination. As to this clonotype: What it binds is unknown.

TCR cDNA, made by 5'RACE template switching, carried an added universal primer site and UMIs. TCRdb re-analysed the 5' RACE reads in MiXCR, keeping a single row per CDR3 protein. Among about 300,000 distinct CDR3 sequences listed, about 6.9% were seen once. CDR1 and CDR2 (germline): SGHRS, YFSETQ. The CDR3 is made up of 16 amino acids. With 7 bases clipped from V and 6 bases from J, the junction kept 17 bases outside the gene matches. Regarding the study as a whole: Secondary responses were weaker yet peaked faster, day 5 versus 15.

The sequencing here drew on PBMCs, taken roughly seven weeks after the first yellow fever vaccination. The TCR was taken from a man in his late teens or twenties who received the YFV17D yellow fever vaccine. This chain uses TRBV5-1 with TRBJ1-2; 8 nucleotides line up with TRBD1. CDR3 sequence: CASRIPGGRFGDGYTF. Written as DNA, the CDR3 is TGCGCCAGCCGAATACCAGGGGGCCGTTTTGGAGATGGCTACACCTTC.